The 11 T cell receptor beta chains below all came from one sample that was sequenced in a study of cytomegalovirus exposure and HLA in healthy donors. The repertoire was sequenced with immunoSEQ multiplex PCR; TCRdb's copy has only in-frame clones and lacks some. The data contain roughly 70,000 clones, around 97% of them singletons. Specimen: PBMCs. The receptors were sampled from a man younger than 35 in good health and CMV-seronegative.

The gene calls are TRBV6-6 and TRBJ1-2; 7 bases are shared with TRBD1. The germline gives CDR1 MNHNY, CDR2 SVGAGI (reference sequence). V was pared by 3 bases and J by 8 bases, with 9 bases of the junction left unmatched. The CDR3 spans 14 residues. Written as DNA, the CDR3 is TGTGCCAGCAGTTATGTGCAGGGGGTAGGGGGCTACACCTTC. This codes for CASSYVQGVGGYTF.

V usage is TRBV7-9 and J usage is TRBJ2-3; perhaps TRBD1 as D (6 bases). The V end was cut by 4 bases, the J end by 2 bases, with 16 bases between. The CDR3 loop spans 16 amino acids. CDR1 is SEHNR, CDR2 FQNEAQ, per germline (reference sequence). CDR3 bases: TGTGCCAGCAGCTCTGATAACAGGGTTTCCACAGATACGCAGTATTTT. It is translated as CASSSDNRVSTDTQYF.

CDR3 protein: CASSLDGFNTGELFF. CDR3 coding DNA: TGTGCCAGCAGTTTAGACGGGTTCAACACCGGGGAGCTGTTTTTT. The V gene is TRBV27, the J gene TRBJ2-2; D is undetermined. The V and J ends lost 2 bases and 2 bases respectively, with 9 bases between them. The CDR3 has 15 residues. CDR1 is MNHEY and CDR2 is SMNVEV in the germline V gene (reference sequence).

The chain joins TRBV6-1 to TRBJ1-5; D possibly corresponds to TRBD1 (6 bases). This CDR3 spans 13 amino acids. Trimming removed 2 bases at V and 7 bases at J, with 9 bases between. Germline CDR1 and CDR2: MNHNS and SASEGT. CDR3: CASSETGSQPQHF. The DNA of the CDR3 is TGTGCCAGCAGTGAAACAGGGTCGCAGCCCCAGCATTTT.

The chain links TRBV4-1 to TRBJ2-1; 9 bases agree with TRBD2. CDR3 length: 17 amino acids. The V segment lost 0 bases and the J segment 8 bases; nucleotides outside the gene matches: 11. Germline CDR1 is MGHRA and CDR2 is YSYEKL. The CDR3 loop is CASSQDLLAGALDEQFF. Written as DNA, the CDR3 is TGCGCCAGCAGCCAAGATCTCTTAGCGGGAGCTTTGGATGAGCAGTTCTTC.

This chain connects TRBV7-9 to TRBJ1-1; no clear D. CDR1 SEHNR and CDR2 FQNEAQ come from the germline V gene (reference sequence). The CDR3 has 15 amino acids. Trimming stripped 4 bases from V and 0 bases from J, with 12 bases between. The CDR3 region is CASSSPDTLNTEAFF. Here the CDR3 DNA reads TGTGCCAGCAGCTCCCCAGACACCTTGAACACTGAAGCTTTCTTT.

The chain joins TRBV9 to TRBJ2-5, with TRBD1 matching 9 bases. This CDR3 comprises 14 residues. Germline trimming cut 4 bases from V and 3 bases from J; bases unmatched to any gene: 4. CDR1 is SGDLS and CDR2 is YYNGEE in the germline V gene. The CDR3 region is CASSPRTGEETQYF. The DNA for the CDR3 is TGTGCCAGCAGCCCTCGGACAGGGGAAGAGACCCAGTACTTC. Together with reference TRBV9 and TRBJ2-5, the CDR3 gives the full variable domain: DSGVTQTPKHLITATGQRVTLRCSPRSGDLSVYWYQQSLDQGLQFLIQYYNGEERAKGNILERFSAQQFPDLHSELNLSSLELGDSALYFCASSPRTGEETQYFGPGTRLLVL.

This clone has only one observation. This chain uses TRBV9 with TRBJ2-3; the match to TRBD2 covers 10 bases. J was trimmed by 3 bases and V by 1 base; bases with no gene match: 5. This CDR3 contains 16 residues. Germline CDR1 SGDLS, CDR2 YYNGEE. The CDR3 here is CASSVWPSGSTDTQYF. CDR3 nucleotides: TGTGCCAGCAGCGTATGGCCTAGCGGGAGTACAGATACGCAGTATTTT.

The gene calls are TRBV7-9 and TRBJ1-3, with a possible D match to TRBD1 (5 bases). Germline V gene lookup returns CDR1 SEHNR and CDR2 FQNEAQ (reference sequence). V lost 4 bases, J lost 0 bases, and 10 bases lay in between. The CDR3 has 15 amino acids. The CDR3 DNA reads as TGTGCCAGCAGCTGGGACTTCCGCTCTGGAAACACCATATATTTT. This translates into CASSWDFRSGNTIYF.

The CDR3 sequence: CASSSSGRTTDTQYF. The CDR3 coding sequence is TGTGCCAGCAGCTCTAGCGGGAGAACCACAGATACGCAGTATTTT. V and J are TRBV7-3 and TRBJ2-3; 10 bases match TRBD2. With 4 bases clipped from V and 2 bases from J, the junction kept 3 bases outside the gene matches. Per the germline V gene, CDR1 is SGHTA and CDR2 is FQGTGA. The CDR3 is made up of 15 amino acids.

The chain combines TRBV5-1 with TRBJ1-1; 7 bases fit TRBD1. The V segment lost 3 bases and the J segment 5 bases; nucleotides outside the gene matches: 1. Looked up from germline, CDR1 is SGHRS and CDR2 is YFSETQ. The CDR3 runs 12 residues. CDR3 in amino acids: CASSWDSTEAFF. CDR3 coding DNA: TGCGCCAGCAGCTGGGACAGTACTGAAGCTTTCTTT.